This passage covers 9 T cell receptor beta chains from one sample sequenced in a study of glioma-infiltrating T cells after dendritic cell vaccination. The assay was immunoSEQ multiplex PCR, and TCRdb's table has in-frame clones only and misses some. The data contain roughly 83,000 clones, under 90% of them singletons. The specimen was blood, collected before dendritic cell vaccination. All receptors come from a human donor with glioblastoma.

This chain connects TRBV19 to TRBJ1-5; D is possibly TRBD1 (6 bases). The CDR3 consists of 15 residues. The germline CDR1 and CDR2 sequences are LNHDA and SQIVND (reference sequence). The V end lost 3 bases, the J end lost 3 bases, and 12 bases lay between the germline ends. The CDR3 here is CASSISQGPNQPQHF. Here the CDR3 DNA reads TGTGCCAGTAGTATCTCACAGGGCCCCAATCAGCCCCAGCATTTT.

The chain joins TRBV6-5 to TRBJ1-5, with 7 bases fitting TRBD1. Trimming cost V 6 bases and J 3 bases; bases outside gene matches: 8. Germline V gene data show CDR1 as MNHEY and CDR2 as SVGAGI. The CDR3 spans 15 residues. As DNA, the CDR3 is TGTGCCAGCAGCCCGAGACAGGGTCTCAATCAGCCCCAGCATTTT. As protein: CASSPRQGLNQPQHF.

The genes are TRBV4-3 and TRBJ2-1; weak D call: TRBD1 (5 bases). The germline gives CDR1 LGHNA, CDR2 YSLEER. The CDR3 contains 14 residues. Trimming removed 4 bases from V and 0 bases from J, with 7 bases in between. CDR3 sequence (DNA): TGCGCCAGCAGCCGTCAGGGCTCCTACAATGAGCAGTTCTTC. Encoded protein: CASSRQGSYNEQFF.

The chain employs TRBV6-1 and TRBJ1-2, with 9 bases lining up with TRBD1. With 8 bases clipped from V and 7 bases from J, the junction kept 11 bases outside the gene matches. The CDR3 contains 14 residues. From germline, CDR1 is MNHNS and CDR2 SASEGT. The DNA for the CDR3 is TGTGCCAGCTCCCTCGAGGGGACAGGGACTGGCTACACCTTC. Translation: CASSLEGTGTGYTF.

This chain uses TRBV5-8 with TRBJ1-2; no clear D gene. Trimming removed 3 bases at V and 3 bases at J, with 15 bases between. CDR3 length: 15 amino acids. Looked up from germline, CDR1 is SGHTS and CDR2 is YDEGEE. CDR3 residues: CASSSYGLSYYGYTF. DNA for the CDR3: TGTGCCAGCAGCTCCTACGGTCTTTCGTACTATGGCTACACCTTC.

The chain uses TRBV9 and TRBJ2-6; D ambiguous. Germline values: CDR1 SGDLS, CDR2 YYNGEE. Trimming took 4 bases from V and 1 from J, leaving 6 bases between them. The CDR3 has 14 amino acids. DNA for the CDR3: TGTGCCAGCAGCCCAACATCTGGGGCCAACGTCCTGACTTTC. It encodes CASSPTSGANVLTF. Complete variable domain (other parts from reference TRBV9 and TRBJ2-6): DSGVTQTPKHLITATGQRVTLRCSPRSGDLSVYWYQQSLDQGLQFLIQYYNGEERAKGNILERFSAQQFPDLHSELNLSSLELGDSALYFCASSPTSGANVLTFGAGSRLTVL.

The chain has TRBV5-1 and TRBJ2-7, with 9 bases aligning to TRBD1. The J segment lost 3 bases and the V segment lost 3 bases, leaving 7 bases of the junction unmatched. From germline, CDR1 is SGHRS and CDR2 YFSETQ. The CDR3 loop spans 15 amino acids. This CDR3 reads CASSSTPGQGYEQYF. DNA for the CDR3: TGCGCCAGCAGCTCCACCCCGGGACAGGGCTACGAGCAGTACTTC.

This clone came up a few times. V gene TRBV5-8 combines with J gene TRBJ2-5, with TRBD2 identical over 10 bases. The CDR3 has 15 residues. The germline CDR1 and CDR2 sequences are SGHTS and YDEGEE. The V and J ends lost 2 bases and 4 bases, in that order; junction bases with no gene match: 5. CDR3 amino acids: CASSFGLAGGETQYF. CDR3 nucleotide sequence: TGTGCCAGCAGCTTCGGTTTAGCGGGGGGAGAGACCCAGTACTTC.

V gene TRBV18 combines with J gene TRBJ1-5; D gene ambiguous. The CDR3 runs to 17 residues. The V gene lost 5 bases and the J gene lost 2 bases, with 19 bases spanning the gap. Germline assignment: CDR1 KGHSH and CDR2 LQKENI. The CDR3 nucleotides read TGTGCCAGCTCAGGCAACAACGCAGGAAAGGGCAATCAGCCCCAGCATTTT. Translation gives CASSGNNAGKGNQPQHF.